This entry lists 15 T cell receptor beta chains sequenced from one sample in a study of blood T cells in healthy people across ages. With a J-beta primer mix and a sample-barcoded 5' primer, a second PCR ran roughly 7 to 11 cycles. TCRdb redid the calling of the 5' RACE reads with MiXCR, one entry per CDR3 protein. The data contain some 1,800,000 distinct CDR3 sequences, about two fifths of them seen just once; the ten biggest clones take up about 23%. Sequencing was done on a sample of blood. The origin of the receptors is a human donor in good health.

This clonotype appeared a few times. J is TRBJ1-1 and V is TRBV7-3; D is ambiguous. The germline V and J ends were trimmed by 5 bases and 4 bases, with 14 bases remaining between them. Germline V lookup: CDR1 SGHTA, CDR2 FQGTGA. The CDR3 is 14 amino acids. Here the CDR3 reads CASSPDSDGTEAFF. The CDR3 DNA is TGTGCCAGCAGCCCCGACTCCGACGGCACTGAAGCTTTCTTT.

The CDR3 region is CASSRGLTTYGYTF. For the CDR3, the DNA is TGTGCCAGCAGTCGGGGGTTAACTACCTATGGCTACACCTTC. The J gene is TRBJ1-2, the V gene TRBV12-3 or TRBV12-4, with a possible D match to TRBD1 (5 bases). With 5 bases removed from V and 4 bases from J, the gap between germline ends came to 14 bases. The CDR3 has 14 residues.

This clonotype occurred a few times. The chain has TRBV4-3 and TRBJ1-2, with 7 nucleotides matching TRBD1. Germline CDR1 LGHNA, CDR2 YSLEER. The V gene end was trimmed by 0 bases and the J gene end by 0 bases; junction bases not matched to a gene: 4. This CDR3 is 16 amino acids long. CDR3: CASSQDGTVANYGYTF. For the CDR3, the DNA is TGCGCCAGCAGCCAAGATGGGACAGTAGCTAACTATGGCTACACCTTC.

The chain recombines TRBV4-3 with TRBJ1-2, with TRBD1 identical over 8 bases. Trimming cost V 0 bases and J 4 bases; bases outside gene matches: 7. Germline values: CDR1 LGHNA, CDR2 YSLEER. The CDR3 covers 16 residues. The CDR3 sequence is CASSQDSDRGLYGYTF. For the CDR3, the DNA is TGCGCCAGCAGCCAAGACTCCGACAGGGGACTCTATGGCTACACCTTC.

The chain is built from TRBV29-1 and TRBJ2-3; the D gene is possibly TRBD2 (5 bases). This CDR3 contains 11 residues. Between the trimmed V and J ends, which lost 7 bases and 2 bases, there was a span of 7 bases. The germline CDR1 and CDR2 sequences are SQVTM and ANQGSEA. CDR3 DNA sequence: TGCAGCGGGGAGCTCACAGATACGCAGTATTTT. This gives the protein CSGELTDTQYF.

The chain is built from TRBV14 and TRBJ2-1; D gene unclear. The CDR3 is 14 residues long. CDR1 and CDR2 from the germline V gene are SGHDN and FVKESK. Trimming removed 3 bases from V and 2 bases from J, with 8 bases in between. CDR3 region: CASSQFGPYNEQFF. CDR3 nucleotides: TGTGCCAGCAGCCAGTTCGGGCCCTACAATGAGCAGTTCTTC.

The chain recombines TRBV24-1 with TRBJ2-1, with 10 nucleotides matching TRBD1. The junction had 7 bases not matched to a gene; V was cut back by 9 bases and J by 9 bases. This CDR3 region has 13 residues. CDR1 and CDR2 from the germline V gene are KGHDR and SFDVKD. The CDR3 region has the DNA TGTGCCACCGGGACAGGGGATTTGGGTGAGCAGTTCTTC. This translates into CATGTGDLGEQFF.

There are a few counts of this clonotype. The chain carries TRBV6-6 and TRBJ2-1; D is ambiguous. The V and J ends lost 0 bases and 10 bases respectively, with 10 bases between them. Germline V gene lookup returns CDR1 MNHNY and CDR2 SVGAGI (reference sequence). The CDR3 runs to 13 residues. This CDR3 is CASSYSVVTEQFF. CDR3 nucleotides: TGTGCCAGCAGTTACTCGGTAGTGACAGAGCAGTTCTTC.

The J gene is TRBJ2-4, the V gene TRBV5-1; perhaps TRBD2 as D (7 bases). Trimming stripped 1 base from V and 7 bases from J, with 15 bases between. Germline V lookup: CDR1 SGHRS, CDR2 YFSETQ. The CDR3 loop spans 15 amino acids. The CDR3 is CASSLRGGEGNIQYF. CDR3 sequence (DNA): TGCGCCAGCAGCTTGCGAGGGGGGGAGGGGAACATTCAGTACTTC. The full variable domain, completed using reference TRBV5-1 and TRBJ2-4, is KAGVTQTPRYLIKTRGQQVTLSCSPISGHRSVSWYQQTPGQGLQFLFEYFSETQRNKGNFPGRFSGRQFSNSRSEMNVSTLELGDSALYLCASSLRGGEGNIQYFGAGTRLSVL.

This clonotype was seen ten or more times. The chain is built from TRBV4-2 and TRBJ1-2; a possible D gene is TRBD1 (6 bases). Germline lookup yields CDR1 LGHNA and CDR2 YNFKEQ. Trimming left V 5 bases short and J 4 bases short, with 17 bases between. This CDR3 has 15 amino acids. CDR3 DNA sequence: TGTGCCAGCAGCACTCAACAGGGAGGAAGCTATGGCTACACCTTC. Its translation: CASSTQQGGSYGYTF.

The rearrangement uses TRBV7-2 and TRBJ1-2, with 9 bases aligning to TRBD1. The CDR3 is made up of 17 amino acids. Unmatched junction bases numbered 12, after V lost 5 bases and J lost 2 bases. Germline CDR1 SGHTA, CDR2 FQGNSA. The chain's CDR3 is CASSPTATQGANYGYTF. CDR3 sequence (DNA): TGTGCCAGCAGCCCTACCGCGACACAGGGGGCGAACTATGGCTACACCTTC.

This clonotype was counted ten times or more. V and J are TRBV20-1 and TRBJ1-5; D call uncertain. V lost 5 bases, J lost 0 bases, and 14 bases lay in between. Germline V CDR1 and CDR2: DFQATT, SNEGSKA (reference sequence). There are 15 residues in the CDR3. This chain's CDR3 is CSAGMGTYSNQPQHF. CDR3 nucleotide sequence: TGCAGTGCTGGCATGGGCACTTATAGCAATCAGCCCCAGCATTTT.

This chain connects TRBV10-3 to TRBJ1-2; no reliable D call. Deletions cut 0 bases from V and 8 bases from J, with 10 bases between. Germline CDR1 is ENHRY and CDR2 is SYGVKD. This CDR3 comprises 13 residues. The CDR3 bases are TGTGCCATCAGTGAGTCGGAGGTCCGAGGCTACACCTTC. It is translated as CAISESEVRGYTF.

This chain uses TRBV19 with TRBJ2-1; weak D call: TRBD2 (6 bases). Germline V gives CDR1 LNHDA, CDR2 SQIVND (reference sequence). V was clipped by 3 bases and J by 0 bases, with 18 bases between them. This CDR3 region has 18 residues. The CDR3 here is CASSIVWGGISSYNEQFF. The DNA of the CDR3 is TGTGCCAGTAGTATTGTTTGGGGAGGAATTAGCTCCTACAATGAGCAGTTCTTC. The full variable domain, in which reference TRBV19 and TRBJ2-1 provide the parts outside the CDR3, is DGGITQSPKYLFRKEGQNVTLSCEQNLNHDAMYWYRQDPGQGLRLIYYSQIVNDFQKGDIAEGYSVSREKKESFPLTVTSAQKNPTAFYLCASSIVWGGISSYNEQFFGPGTRLTVL.

Only a few counts were recorded for this clonotype. The chain joins TRBV29-1 to TRBJ1-2; D remains unclear. The CDR3 consists of 13 residues. Germline lookup yields CDR1 SQVTM and CDR2 ANQGSEA. V lost 0 bases to trimming and J lost 4 bases, with 9 bases between them. CDR3: CSVEDRHSYGYTF. CDR3 DNA: TGCAGCGTTGAAGATCGGCACTCCTATGGCTACACCTTC.